One sample yielded the 29 T cell receptor beta chains listed below, sequenced in a study of blood T cells in healthy people across ages. Then a second PCR, running roughly 7 to 11 cycles, was carried out with a sample-barcoded 5' primer and a J-beta primer mix. TCRdb re-analysed the 5' RACE reads in MiXCR, keeping a single row per CDR3 protein. The data hold about 1.8 million distinct CDR3 sequences, with around 48% observed a single time. The sample consisted of blood. The receptor source for this set is a woman between 40 and 55 years old in good health.

There are a few counts of this clonotype. The chain links TRBV9 to TRBJ2-1; tentative D call: TRBD2 (5 bases). Per the germline V gene, CDR1 is SGDLS and CDR2 is YYNGEE. Trimming cost V 0 bases and J 4 bases, with 11 bases left between them. The CDR3 runs 15 residues. CDR3 in DNA: TGTGCCAGCAGCGTAGATCTAGCCCAGTACAATGAGCAGTTCTTC. This sequence encodes CASSVDLAQYNEQFF.

This sequence joins TRBV20-1 and TRBJ2-7, with 8 bases lining up with TRBD2. The CDR3 totals 14 residues. Trimming cost V 0 bases and J 7 bases; bases outside gene matches: 8. Germline assignment: CDR1 DFQATT and CDR2 SNEGSKA (reference sequence). CDR3 sequence reads: CSARDGAGVGEQYF. The CDR3 DNA sequence: TGCAGTGCTAGAGATGGAGCGGGAGTCGGAGAGCAGTACTTC.

Here the CDR3 reads CASSRGLAGGPNNEQFF. CDR3 in DNA: TGTGCCAGCAGTAGAGGACTAGCGGGGGGGCCTAACAATGAGCAGTTCTTC. This chain joins TRBV12-3 or TRBV12-4 and TRBJ2-1; TRBD2 matches at 15 bases. Germline trimming cut 5 bases from V and 5 bases from J; bases unmatched to any gene: 7. The CDR3 is 17 residues long.

The genes are TRBV20-1 and TRBJ2-5, with D possibly matching TRBD1 (6 bases). V lost 7 bases and J lost 2, with 11 bases in between. There are 12 residues in the CDR3. Germline lookup yields CDR1 DFQATT and CDR2 SNEGSKA (reference sequence). CDR3 coding DNA: TGCAGTGGGCTACAGGGTCAAGAGACCCAGTACTTC. This translates into CSGLQGQETQYF.

With regard to this clonotype: At one of its ends the junction is not consistent with the germline gene, which may arise from a read error. The rearrangement joins TRBV28 to TRBJ2-6, with D possibly being TRBD1 (6 bases). Germline V gives CDR1 MDHEN, CDR2 SYDVKM. The CDR3 has 16 residues. The CDR3 here is CASSLTRGPGANVLTF. The CDR3, as DNA: TGTGCCAGCAGTTTGACCAGGGGCCCTGGGGCCAACGTCCTGACTTTT.

The chain is built from TRBV4-1 and TRBJ2-1, with 9 bases that match TRBD2. V dropped 1 base and J dropped 4; count of bases not matched to a gene: 8. In germline, CDR1 is MGHRA, CDR2 YSYEKL. The CDR3 has 17 residues. DNA for the CDR3: TGCGCCAGCAGCCAAGGGGCGGGGGGGCCGGGTTACAATGAGCAGTTCTTC. Its protein product is CASSQGAGGPGYNEQFF.

The chain employs TRBV28 and TRBJ2-7; tentatively, D is TRBD2 (5 bases). Per the germline V gene, CDR1 is MDHEN and CDR2 is SYDVKM. The CDR3 is made up of 14 amino acids. Between the trimmed V and J ends, which lost 7 bases and 6 bases, there was a span of 19 bases. Here the CDR3 reads CASTSPRAGLEQYF. In DNA form, the CDR3 reads TGTGCCAGCACCTCCCCGAGGGCGGGTCTCGAGCAGTACTTC.

J is TRBJ1-1 and V is TRBV14; D gene uncertain. CDR3 size: 15 residues. The V end was cut by 5 bases, the J end by 4 bases, with 17 bases between. The germline V gene encodes CDR1 SGHDN and CDR2 FVKESK. In nucleotides, the CDR3 is TGTGCCAGCAGCAGACGGACGGGCTGGAGCACTGAAGCTTTCTTT. Encoded protein: CASSRRTGWSTEAFF.

CDR3 protein: CASGYSGSTDTQYF. Here the CDR3 DNA reads TGTGCCAGCGGCTACTCGGGGAGCACAGATACGCAGTATTTT. The chain employs TRBV6-2 or TRBV6-3 and TRBJ2-3; a possible D gene is TRBD2 (5 bases). The germline V and J ends were trimmed by 8 bases and 0 bases, with 12 bases remaining between them. Germline V gene data show CDR1 as MNHEY and CDR2 as SVGEGT. This CDR3 is 14 amino acids long.

The chain joins TRBV5-1 to TRBJ1-3, with no clear D. V was cut by 0 bases and J by 8 bases, with 12 bases left in between. CDR1 SGHRS and CDR2 YFSETQ come from the germline V gene. The CDR3 totals 14 residues. CDR3 in DNA: TGCGCCAGCAGCTTGGGACAAGTAGAAGACACCATATATTTT. Translating it yields CASSLGQVEDTIYF.

The rearrangement uses TRBV7-8 and TRBJ2-3; possibly TRBD1 or TRBD2 for D (5 bases each). This CDR3 has 15 amino acids. Germline V gene data show CDR1 as SGHVS and CDR2 as FQNEAQ. Between the trimmed V and J ends, which lost 2 bases and 2 bases, there was a span of 11 bases. Here the CDR3 reads CASSLPGPNTDTQYF. CDR3 DNA sequence: TGTGCCAGCAGCTTACCGGGACCGAACACAGATACGCAGTATTTT.

This chain connects TRBV12-3 or TRBV12-4 to TRBJ2-3; D is possibly TRBD2 (5 bases). This CDR3 has 13 amino acids. V was cut by 6 bases and J by 4 bases, with 11 bases left in between. CDR3 DNA sequence: TGTGCCAGCAGCTACGGGGAATCAGATACGCAGTATTTT. Protein sequence: CASSYGESDTQYF.

The CDR3 loop reads CSAPRQGGTDTQYF. DNA for the CDR3: TGCAGTGCCCCTAGACAGGGAGGCACAGATACGCAGTATTTT. The chain has TRBV20-1 and TRBJ2-3; the match to TRBD1 covers 7 bases. V dropped 6 bases and J dropped 1; count of bases not matched to a gene: 7. The CDR3 is 14 residues long. Germline CDR1 is DFQATT and CDR2 is SNEGSKA (reference sequence).

The V gene is TRBV6-1, the J gene TRBJ2-3; 14 bases fit TRBD2. In germline, CDR1 is MNHNS, CDR2 SASEGT. This CDR3 is built from 16 residues. Trimming took 5 bases from V and 2 from J; bases not matched to a gene: 3. The CDR3 here is CASSPTSGGDTDTQYF. The CDR3, as DNA: TGTGCCAGCAGTCCGACTAGCGGGGGGGACACAGATACGCAGTATTTT.

This chain links TRBV24-1 with TRBJ2-1, with TRBD2 identical over 11 bases. V was pared by 4 bases and J by 6 bases, with 7 bases of the junction left unmatched. This CDR3 is built from 16 residues. Per germline, CDR1 KGHDR and CDR2 SFDVKD. This CDR3 is CATSDFPSGGSNEQFF. The DNA for the CDR3 is TGTGCCACCAGTGACTTTCCTAGCGGGGGGAGCAATGAGCAGTTCTTC.

This clonotype has just a few counts. V usage is TRBV12-3 or TRBV12-4 and J usage is TRBJ2-1; D is perhaps TRBD1 (6 bases). CDR3 length: 18 residues. Trimming pared 1 base from V and 0 bases from J, leaving 16 bases between. The CDR3 loop reads CASSLVNPGTSSYNEQFF. The CDR3 region has the DNA TGTGCCAGCAGTTTAGTTAATCCGGGGACAAGCTCCTACAATGAGCAGTTCTTC.

The rearrangement uses TRBV6-5 and TRBJ1-6, with D uncertain. Trimming pared 5 bases from V and 18 bases from J, leaving 14 bases between. The germline CDR1 and CDR2 sequences are MNHEY and SVGAGI. This CDR3 contains 11 residues. Here the CDR3 reads CASSDGLAPHF. Written as DNA, the CDR3 is TGTGCCAGCAGTGACGGGTTGGCCCCCCACTTT.

The chain uses TRBV5-1 and TRBJ2-4; 9 positions match TRBD1. The J call may be mistaken, given a closer DNA end match to TRBJ2-7. This CDR3 comprises 15 residues. Germline CDR1 reads SGHRS; CDR2 reads YFSETQ. CDR3 bases: TGCGCCAGCAGCTTCCACCGCGACAGGGGGTTCGAGCAGTACTTC. As protein: CASSFHRDRGFEQYF.

This chain connects TRBV28 to TRBJ2-7, with TRBD1 identical over 11 bases. The length of the CDR3 is 14 residues. Trimming took 6 bases from V and 7 from J; bases not matched to a gene: 8. CDR1 and CDR2 from the germline V gene are MDHEN and SYDVKM. The CDR3 reads CASRLRGQGVEQYF. CDR3 DNA sequence: TGTGCCAGCAGACTTCGGGGACAGGGGGTTGAGCAGTACTTC.

The rearrangement uses TRBV24-1 and TRBJ2-5; D tentatively fits TRBD1 or TRBD2 (6 bases each). Trimming shortened V by 6 bases and J by 11 bases, and 21 bases separated the two germline ends. Germline CDR1 reads KGHDR; CDR2 reads SFDVKD. CDR3 size: 14 residues. CDR3 loop: CATSTGTSTGEQYF. In nucleotides, the CDR3 is TGTGCCACCAGTACCGGGACATCGACGGGGGAGCAGTACTTC.

Written as DNA, the CDR3 is TGTGCCAGCAGTTTCCAGGCCAGTGCGGACGAGCAGTACTTC. Amino acid sequence: CASSFQASADEQYF. The chain has TRBV28 and TRBJ2-4; D unresolved. Judging by the DNA end, TRBJ2-7 fits better; the J call may be wrong. Germline CDR1 reads MDHEN; CDR2 reads SYDVKM. This CDR3 contains 14 residues.

This sequence joins TRBV20-1 and TRBJ2-1; 8 positions agree with TRBD2. With 1 base clipped from V and 7 bases from J, the junction kept 21 bases outside the gene matches. The germline gives CDR1 DFQATT, CDR2 SNEGSKA (reference sequence). The CDR3 is 19 amino acids. The DNA for the CDR3 is TGCAGTGCTAGAGGATCGCATCGAGGGAATAGCGGGGTGAGAAATGAGCAGTTCTTC. Translated, it gives CSARGSHRGNSGVRNEQFF.

This chain links TRBV6-2 or TRBV6-3 with TRBJ2-4; TRBD1 is a possible D gene (7 bases). Trimming removed 4 bases from V and 13 bases from J, with 23 bases in between. The germline V gene has CDR1 MNHEY and CDR2 SVGEGT. The CDR3 sequence is 15 residues long. The CDR3 loop reads CASSFHGGGYLEQYF. The CDR3 nucleotides read TGTGCCAGCAGTTTCCACGGAGGGGGCTACCTGGAGCAGTACTTC.

This rearrangement joins TRBV6-5 to TRBJ2-5; 12 bases match TRBD2. Germline V gives CDR1 MNHEY, CDR2 SVGAGI. After removal of 4 bases from V and 3 bases from J, the junction contained 12 bases not matched to a gene. The CDR3 length is 18 residues. The CDR3 nucleotides are TGTGCCAGCAGTTCCTGGGCTAGCGGGGGGGGTTTTAAAGAGACCCAGTACTTC. Its translation is CASSSWASGGGFKETQYF.

The chain recombines TRBV6-5 with TRBJ2-1; TRBD2 is a possible D gene (6 bases). The germline V gene encodes CDR1 MNHEY and CDR2 SVGAGI. V shed 5 bases and J shed 5 bases, with 19 bases lying between them. CDR3 size: 16 residues. The CDR3: CASSKLAGGGDNEQFF. CDR3 bases: TGTGCCAGCAGTAAACTAGCTGGGGGTGGAGACAATGAGCAGTTCTTC.

The table lists this clonotype with a few counts. The chain recombines TRBV20-1 with TRBJ2-7; 9 bases match TRBD2. This CDR3 has 13 amino acids. Unmatched junction bases numbered 7, after V lost 5 bases and J lost 5 bases. Per the germline V gene, CDR1 is DFQATT and CDR2 is SNEGSKA (reference sequence). The CDR3 loop reads CSAGRGGMDEQYF. The CDR3 coding sequence is TGCAGTGCTGGGCGGGGGGGCATGGACGAGCAGTACTTC.

This clonotype showed up just a few times. CDR3 protein: CASSVEGGDYNEQFF. CDR3 in DNA: TGTGCCAGCAGCGTAGAGGGCGGAGATTACAATGAGCAGTTCTTC. The chain joins TRBV9 to TRBJ2-1; unclear D gene. V was trimmed by 0 bases and J by 4 bases, leaving 11 bases between them. The CDR3 runs to 15 residues. Germline CDR1 reads SGDLS; CDR2 reads YYNGEE.

There are a few counts of this clonotype. This chain uses TRBV7-9 with TRBJ1-2, with a weak D call TRBD1 (5 bases). Trimming took 2 bases from V and 3 from J, leaving 10 bases between them. Germline-derived CDR1 and CDR2 are SEHNR and FQNEAQ (reference sequence). This CDR3 region has 14 residues. CDR3 nucleotide sequence: TGTGCCAGCAGCTTAATACAGGATTACTATGGCTACACCTTC. It is translated as CASSLIQDYYGYTF.

In this sample, this clonotype turned up a few times. This sequence joins TRBV7-2 and TRBJ2-4; 11 nucleotides line up with TRBD2. Germline V gene data show CDR1 as SGHTA and CDR2 as FQGNSA. With 5 bases clipped from V and 3 bases from J, the junction kept 6 bases outside the gene matches. The CDR3 is 16 residues long. The CDR3 DNA reads as TGTGCCAGCAGCCCCCTTAGCGGGGGGGTCAAAAACATTCAGTACTTC. It specifies CASSPLSGGVKNIQYF.